The 30 T cell receptor beta chains in this list originate from one sample, sequenced in a study of metastatic and nonmetastatic thyroid tumors. There were no patients who had received any treatment before thyroid surgery. TCRdb re-clonotyped the PCR reads via MiXCR. This sample carries 25,000 to 30,000 clones, around 15% of them seen once, and the ten largest clones take over 3.5%. Specimen: blood. These receptors originate from a female donor with papillary thyroid cancer or a benign thyroid nodule (not recorded which). Some clones in this sample may be carry-over from other donors' samples.

In this sample, this clone turned up a few times. The chain joins TRBV5-1 to TRBJ2-3, with 8 positions matching TRBD1. The V gene's germline CDR1 is SGHRS and CDR2 YFSETQ. V was clipped by 4 bases and J by 2 bases; unmatched bases: 9. The CDR3 loop spans 16 amino acids. CDR3 amino acids: CASSRGTGLTTDTQYF. The CDR3 DNA reads TGCGCCAGCAGCCGCGGGACAGGTCTTACCACAGATACGCAGTATTTT.

This clone was detected ten times or more. The chain links TRBV2 to TRBJ1-1; D remains unclear. Per germline, CDR1 SNHLY and CDR2 FYNNEI. This CDR3 has 13 amino acids. Trimming removed 4 bases at V and 1 base at J, with 7 bases between. CDR3 coding DNA: TGTGCCAGCAGTGTTGTCGCGAACACTGAAGCTTTCTTT. This sequence encodes CASSVVANTEAFF.

Many counts were recorded for this clone. The chain recombines TRBV5-1 with TRBJ1-2; D unresolved. CDR1 and CDR2 from the germline V gene are SGHRS and YFSETQ. The germline V and J ends were trimmed by 4 bases and 4 bases, with 14 bases remaining between them. CDR3 length: 14 amino acids. As DNA, the CDR3 is TGCGCCAGCAGCCCCCCGGAGAGCAGCTATGGCTACACCTTC. Translated: CASSPPESSYGYTF.

This clone was counted at least ten times. The rearrangement links TRBV6-1 to TRBJ2-5; the match to TRBD1 covers 11 bases. The germline V gene encodes CDR1 MNHNS and CDR2 SASEGT. The CDR3 extends over 15 amino acids. V lost 3 bases and J lost 5; bases outside the gene matches: 5. The CDR3 DNA follows: TGTGCCAGCAGTGATGGACAGGGGGCATGGGAGACCCAGTACTTC. Translated, it gives CASSDGQGAWETQYF.

V is TRBV20-1 and J is TRBJ2-1, with TRBD2 matching over 8 bases. Trimming at V came to 0 bases and at J to 4 bases, leaving 5 bases not matched to a gene. The CDR3 has 15 amino acids. The germline V gene has CDR1 DFQATT and CDR2 SNEGSKA (reference sequence). This CDR3 is CSARDSASGYNEQFF. In DNA form, the CDR3 reads TGCAGTGCTAGAGATTCCGCTAGCGGGTACAATGAGCAGTTCTTC.

This clone appeared many times. V and J are TRBV7-6 and TRBJ2-2; D might be TRBD1 (6 bases). The CDR3 has 15 amino acids. Trimming took off 3 bases at V and 5 bases at J, with 13 bases between the two ends. Germline V lookup: CDR1 SGHVS, CDR2 FNYEAQ. This CDR3 is CASSFSSRGTGELFF. The CDR3, as DNA: TGTGCCAGCAGCTTCTCTTCGAGGGGGACCGGGGAGCTGTTTTTT.

This clone was counted at least ten times. The rearrangement links TRBV20-1 to TRBJ2-4, with 8 positions matching TRBD1. Germline V gives CDR1 DFQATT, CDR2 SNEGSKA (reference sequence). The V and J ends lost 2 bases and 5 bases, in that order; junction bases with no gene match: 8. There are 15 residues in the CDR3. This chain's CDR3 is CSARRQGSRENIQYF. The DNA for the CDR3 is TGCAGTGCTAGAAGACAGGGGAGTAGAGAAAACATTCAGTACTTC.

This clone showed up many times. This sample includes further DNA sequences coding for the same CDR3. The V and J genes are TRBV4-1 and TRBJ2-7; 7 bases agree with TRBD2. CDR1 is MGHRA and CDR2 is YSYEKL in the germline V gene. Unmatched junction bases numbered 8, after V lost 0 bases and J lost 9 bases. There are 14 residues in the CDR3. CDR3 sequence: CASSQEGGYTLQYF. The DNA for the CDR3 is TGCGCCAGCAGCCAAGAGGGGGGGTATACGCTGCAGTACTTC.

This clone appeared many times. This chain uses TRBV3-1 with TRBJ1-5; a possible D gene is TRBD1 (6 bases). Germline V lookup: CDR1 LGHDT, CDR2 YNNKEL (reference sequence). V lost 0 bases and J 0 bases, leaving 15 bases between the germline ends. The length of the CDR3 is 18 residues. In nucleotides, the CDR3 is TGTGCCAGCAGCCAAGATTATCCGAGGGGGTATAGCAATCAGCCCCAGCATTTT. Its translation: CASSQDYPRGYSNQPQHF.

Regarding this clone: A much larger clone is a single base away; this may be a read error. The chain employs TRBV30 and TRBJ1-3; D perhaps matches TRBD1 (5 bases). CDR3 length equals 13 residues. Germline V gene lookup returns CDR1 GTSNPN and CDR2 SVGIG (reference sequence). The CDR3 bases are TGTGCCTGGAGTGTACATGGGGGAAGCACCATATATTTT. It encodes CAWSVHGGSTIYF.

This clone was seen ten or more times. V usage is TRBV5-5 and J usage is TRBJ1-1; possible D gene TRBD1, 5 bases. V shed 4 bases and J shed 1 base, with 11 bases lying between them. This CDR3 comprises 14 residues. Germline V gene lookup returns CDR1 SGHKS and CDR2 YYEKEE (reference sequence). The CDR3 protein is CASSIRDGNTEAFF. CDR3 bases: TGTGCCAGCAGCATCCGGGACGGGAACACTGAAGCTTTCTTT.

This clone was observed many times. V is TRBV7-2 and J is TRBJ2-5, with 8 bases lining up with TRBD1. The length of the CDR3 is 14 residues. The V and J ends lost 4 bases and 3 bases, in that order; junction bases with no gene match: 4. Looked up from germline, CDR1 is SGHTA and CDR2 is FQGNSA. CDR3 residues: CASSSGQGKETQYF. In nucleotides, the CDR3 is TGTGCCAGCAGCTCCGGACAGGGCAAAGAGACCCAGTACTTC. Full variable domain (outside the CDR3, taken from reference TRBV7-2 and TRBJ2-5): GAGVSQSPSNKVTEKGKDVELRCDPISGHTALYWYRQSLGQGLEFLIYFQGNSAPDKSGLPSDRFSAERTGGSVSTLTIQRTQQEDSAVYLCASSSGQGKETQYFGPGTRLLVL.

This chain links TRBV7-9 with TRBJ2-1; tentative D call: TRBD2 (6 bases). The length of the CDR3 is 14 residues. The germline gives CDR1 SEHNR, CDR2 FQNEAQ (reference sequence). The germline V and J ends were trimmed by 5 bases and 6 bases, with 14 bases remaining between them. In DNA, the CDR3 is TGTGCCAGCAGCCTTATTACGCGGGGCAATGAGCAGTTCTTC. Protein sequence: CASSLITRGNEQFF.

This clone was detected only a few times. The V gene is TRBV12-3 or TRBV12-4, the J gene TRBJ2-6; the D gene is possibly TRBD2 (5 bases). CDR3 size: 14 residues. With 7 bases removed from V and 6 bases from J, the gap between germline ends came to 13 bases. The CDR3: CASTSGFVANVLTF. In nucleotides, the CDR3 is TGTGCCAGCACCTCGGGATTTGTGGCCAACGTCCTGACTTTC.

The rearrangement links TRBV28 to TRBJ2-7; D is unclear. This CDR3 is built from 16 residues. V was shortened by 7 bases and J by 2 bases, with 21 bases between the two germline ends. From germline, CDR1 is MDHEN and CDR2 SYDVKM. The CDR3 loop is CASTRPASNNPYEQYF. In DNA, the CDR3 is TGTGCCAGCACCCGTCCAGCGAGTAATAACCCCTACGAGCAGTACTTC.

This clone came up many times. This CDR3 reads CASSLVGEADTQYF. For the CDR3, the DNA is TGTGCCAGCAGCTTAGTTGGGGAGGCAGATACGCAGTATTTT. The chain couples TRBV11-3 to TRBJ2-3; D is possibly TRBD2 (6 bases). Germline assignment: CDR1 SGHNT and CDR2 YENEEA. Trimming took off 1 base at V and 4 bases at J, with 9 bases between the two ends. The CDR3 is made up of 14 amino acids.

The J gene is TRBJ1-6, the V gene TRBV27, with D tentatively TRBD1 (5 bases). The CDR3 runs to 13 residues. CDR1 is MNHEY, CDR2 SMNVEV, per germline (reference sequence). Trimming took off 5 bases at V and 4 bases at J, with 6 bases between the two ends. The CDR3 spells CASSTGYNSPLHF. CDR3 coding DNA: TGTGCCAGCAGTACAGGTTATAATTCACCCCTCCACTTT.

This rearrangement joins TRBV5-5 to TRBJ1-3; D uncertain. Germline CDR1 is SGHKS and CDR2 is YYEKEE (reference sequence). Trimming shortened V by 2 bases and J by 4 bases, and 13 bases separated the two germline ends. CDR3 size: 15 residues. The CDR3 here is CASSFGPPRGNTIYF. CDR3 in DNA: TGTGCCAGCAGCTTTGGTCCCCCTAGGGGAAACACCATATATTTT. The full variable domain, rest sourced from reference TRBV5-5 and TRBJ1-3, is DAGVTQSPTHLIKTRGQQVTLRCSPISGHKSVSWYQQVLGQGPQFIFQYYEKEERGRGNFPDRFSARQFPNYSSELNVNALLLGDSALYLCASSFGPPRGNTIYFGEGSWLTVV.

This clone is medium-sized by share. The chain carries TRBV6-4 and TRBJ2-1, with D tentatively TRBD2 (6 bases). Trimming took off 6 bases at V and 5 bases at J, with 14 bases between the two ends. CDR1 is MRHNA and CDR2 is SNTAGT in the germline V gene. This CDR3 region has 14 residues. CDR3 protein: CASSRETSDNEQFF. The CDR3 DNA sequence: TGTGCCAGCAGCCGGGAGACGTCTGACAATGAGCAGTTCTTC.

This clone has a count of ten or more. The DNA of the CDR3 is TGTGCCAGCGGGGATGCGGGGGGAGATATTTACAATGAGCAGTTCTTC. This translates into CASGDAGGDIYNEQFF. The chain links TRBV6-2 or TRBV6-3 to TRBJ2-1; 8 bases agree with TRBD2. This CDR3 spans 16 amino acids. Germline V CDR1 and CDR2: MNHEY, SVGEGT. J gave up 4 bases and V 8 bases, and 13 bases lay outside the gene matches.

This clone has more than one count but fewer than ten. The V gene is TRBV5-8, the J gene TRBJ2-5; 12 nucleotides line up with TRBD1. The CDR3 has 15 amino acids. V lost 4 bases to trimming and J lost 5 bases; unmatched junction nucleotides: 6. Germline V gives CDR1 SGHTS, CDR2 YDEGEE. CDR3 residues: CASSRGTGGSETQYF. The DNA for the CDR3 is TGTGCCAGCAGCAGGGGGACAGGGGGCTCGGAGACCCAGTACTTC.

The sample holds many counts of this clone. It may be a read error: a sequence one base away is much more abundant. This sample includes further DNA sequences coding for the same CDR3. The chain joins TRBV6-1 to TRBJ1-5, with D possibly being TRBD1 (6 bases). The CDR3 covers 14 residues. Germline V lookup: CDR1 MNHNS, CDR2 SASEGT. The CDR3: CASSWSREGQPQHF. DNA of the CDR3: TGTGCCAGCAGTTGGAGCAGGGAAGGACAGCCCCAACATTTT.

This clone came up many times. The rearrangement links TRBV27 to TRBJ2-5; no definite D call. Germline CDR1 reads MNHEY; CDR2 reads SMNVEV (reference sequence). With 4 bases removed from V and 5 bases from J, the gap between germline ends came to 11 bases. CDR3 length: 13 residues. CDR3 residues: CASSSRRTETQYF. CDR3 sequence (DNA): TGTGCCAGCAGTTCTCGGAGAACGGAGACCCAGTACTTC.

By frequency in the sample, this clone is medium-sized. The chain has TRBV6-1 and TRBJ1-1; D ambiguous. This CDR3 comprises 15 residues. Looked up from germline, CDR1 is MNHNS and CDR2 is SASEGT. V dropped 6 bases and J dropped 0 bases, with 14 bases sitting between them. The CDR3 is CASRKAAQMNTEAFF. The DNA for the CDR3 is TGTGCCAGCAGAAAGGCCGCGCAGATGAACACTGAAGCTTTCTTT.

The V gene is TRBV9, the J gene TRBJ2-3, with 7 bases matching TRBD2. The germline V gene has CDR1 SGDLS and CDR2 YYNGEE. The CDR3 is made up of 15 amino acids. Losses at the gene ends were 4 bases for V and 2 bases for J; bases not matched to a gene: 7. CDR3: CASSQTGTNTDTQYF. Written as DNA, the CDR3 is TGTGCCAGCAGCCAAACCGGGACTAACACAGATACGCAGTATTTT.

There are a few counts of this clone. The chain recombines TRBV6-5 with TRBJ2-1, with 9 bases lining up with TRBD2. Germline lookup yields CDR1 MNHEY and CDR2 SVGAGI. This CDR3 spans 18 amino acids. V shed 6 bases, J shed 9 bases, and the junction held 21 bases outside the gene matches. The CDR3 here is CASSPQTGIAGVFGEQFF. Written as DNA, the CDR3 is TGTGCCAGCAGCCCCCAGACGGGGATAGCGGGAGTCTTTGGTGAGCAGTTCTTC.

This clone was seen ten or more times. The chain links TRBV3-1 to TRBJ2-5, with D possibly being TRBD1 (6 bases). Germline V lookup: CDR1 LGHDT, CDR2 YNNKEL (reference sequence). The CDR3 length is 16 residues. Trimming pared 5 bases from V and 4 bases from J, leaving 20 bases between. CDR3 amino acids: CASSDRVWGRRETQYF. CDR3 DNA sequence: TGTGCCAGCAGCGATCGAGTGTGGGGGCGGAGAGAGACCCAGTACTTC.

This clone has ten or more counts. The rearrangement uses TRBV19 and TRBJ2-5; TRBD1 might be the D (6 bases). The CDR3 totals 14 residues. Germline loops: CDR1 LNHDA, CDR2 SQIVND (reference sequence). Trimming took off 7 bases at V and 3 bases at J, with 15 bases between the two ends. The CDR3 region has the DNA TGTGCCAGTAAGGGACAAATGGACAAAGAGACCCAGTACTTC. It yields the protein CASKGQMDKETQYF.

The chain is built from TRBV9 and TRBJ2-2; D remains ambiguous. Germline V gene data show CDR1 as SGDLS and CDR2 as YYNGEE. The CDR3 has 11 residues. V was clipped by 0 bases and J by 8 bases, with 2 bases between them. The CDR3 nucleotides are TGTGCCAGCAGCGTAGAAGGGGAGCTGTTTTTT. It translates to CASSVEGELFF.

This sequence joins TRBV19 and TRBJ2-3; 8 bases match TRBD2. The V and J ends lost 5 bases and 6 bases, in that order; junction bases with no gene match: 7. This CDR3 has 14 residues. Germline CDR1 and CDR2: LNHDA and SQIVND (reference sequence). The CDR3 nucleotides are TGTGCCAGTAGTTGGGGGACTAGTAGCGATACGCAGTATTTT. Its protein is CASSWGTSSDTQYF.